The entry below gives a single T cell receptor (beta chain) sequence along with its context. The sample belongs to a study of shared clonotypes between healthy human individuals. Germline loops: CDR1 SGHVS, CDR2 FQNEAQ. CDR3 length equals 14 residues. Trimming shortened V by 6 bases and J by 4 bases, and 15 bases separated the two germline ends. Naive CD8 populations comprised CD45RO-negative cells positively selected for CCR7, excluding terminally differentiated effector memory CD45RA+ cells. In the original processing: Filtering differed because ImmunoSEQ produced junction-only sequences that carried no quality scores. Assay: immunoSEQ multiplex PCR; the TCRdb copy retains only in-frame clones and omits some. V and J calls plus clone size are reproduced from that table; the DNA served to infer D and trimming. The data hold 2 million to 2.5 million clones, with roughly 95% observed a single time.

Sequencing input: naive CD8+ T cells sorted from blood. The receptor's source is a man between 18 and 35 years old in good health. The rearrangement links TRBV7-8 to TRBJ1-1; no reliable D call. CDR3 DNA sequence: TGTGCCAGCAGGAAATGGGAGGACCTCACTGAAGCTTTCTTT. Its protein is CASRKWEDLTEAFF.